This entry lists 31 T cell receptor beta chains sequenced from one sample in a study of identical twins. TCRdb used MiXCR to reprocess the 5' RACE reads, holding one entry per CDR3 protein. The sample holds roughly 720,000 distinct CDR3 sequences, around a sixth seen once. These data were also reused for a study on T cells expressing NK-cell markers.

Specimen: PBMCs. These receptors all stem from a woman aged 18 to 35 in good health.

This clonotype was seen a few times. This sequence joins TRBV11-1 and TRBJ2-7; a possible D gene is TRBD1 (6 bases). Germline lookup yields CDR1 SGHAT and CDR2 FQDESV (reference sequence). This CDR3 has 14 amino acids. V shed 5 bases and J shed 0 bases, with 11 bases lying between them. CDR3 DNA sequence: TGTGCCAGCAGCCATCCGGGACACTCCTACGAGCAGTACTTC. Amino acids: CASSHPGHSYEQYF.

The chain recombines TRBV6-5 with TRBJ2-7; 10 nucleotides line up with TRBD2. Germline CDR1 and CDR2: MNHEY and SVGAGI. This CDR3 is built from 16 residues. Trimming removed 4 bases from V and 0 bases from J; junction bases left unmatched: 6. The chain's CDR3 is CASSFTGTSDSYEQYF. CDR3 in DNA: TGTGCCAGCAGTTTTACCGGGACTAGCGACTCCTACGAGCAGTACTTC.

This clonotype has just a few counts. The chain joins TRBV12-3 or TRBV12-4 to TRBJ1-6; D is perhaps TRBD1 (5 bases). V shed 5 bases and J shed 7 bases, with 12 bases lying between them. The CDR3 runs 14 residues. For the CDR3, the DNA is TGTGCCAGCAGTCCTCACCAGGGCAATTCACCCCTCCACTTT. Translation: CASSPHQGNSPLHF.

The chain recombines TRBV11-2 with TRBJ2-1; 15 bases align to TRBD2. Unmatched junction bases numbered 5, after V lost 5 bases and J lost 3 bases. The CDR3 covers 17 residues. Germline lookup yields CDR1 SGHAT and CDR2 FQNNGV. CDR3 sequence: CASSPPGLAGGYNEQFF. Written as DNA, the CDR3 is TGTGCCAGCAGCCCCCCGGGACTAGCGGGAGGCTACAATGAGCAGTTCTTC.

This clonotype was recorded once. The rearrangement links TRBV12-3 or TRBV12-4 to TRBJ2-2; TRBD1 or TRBD2 may be the D gene (7 bases each). There are 15 residues in the CDR3. Trimming pared 4 bases from V and 6 bases from J, leaving 15 bases between. The CDR3 is CASSYRQGGPGELFF. In DNA, the CDR3 is TGTGCCAGCAGTTACCGACAGGGAGGGCCCGGGGAGCTGTTTTTT.

This clonotype was counted only a few times. CDR3 bases: TGTGCCAGCAAAGCGCGGTCGACAGGGGTAGCAACTAATGAAAAACTGTTTTTT. Its protein is CASKARSTGVATNEKLFF. The chain carries TRBV6-1 and TRBJ1-4, with 8 bases aligning to TRBD1. The V segment lost 7 bases and the J segment 0 bases; nucleotides outside the gene matches: 13. The CDR3 extends over 18 amino acids. CDR1 and CDR2 from the germline V gene are MNHNS and SASEGT.

Comments on this clonotype: The junction differs from germline at one of its ends, possibly a read error. The CDR3 sequence is CTSSSKRGGVLANTGELFF. The DNA of the CDR3 is TGTACCAGCAGTTCCAAGCGGGGGGGCGTACTCGCGAACACCGGGGAGCTGTTTTTT. The chain carries TRBV2 and TRBJ2-2; 10 bases map to TRBD2. The CDR3 sequence is 19 residues long. CDR1 and CDR2 from the germline V gene are SNHLY and FYNNEI. The variable domain in full, with the rest retrieved from reference TRBV2 and TRBJ2-2, is EPEVTQTPSHQVTQMGQEVILRCVPISNHLYFYWYRQILGQKVEFLVSFYNNEISEKSEIFDDQFSVERPDGSNFTLKIRSTKLEDSAMYFCTSSSKRGGVLANTGELFFGEGSRLTVL.

This clonotype was recorded a few times. The rearrangement joins TRBV14 to TRBJ2-3; D unclear. The CDR3 covers 16 residues. V lost 1 base and J lost 3, with 14 bases in between. Germline V CDR1 and CDR2: SGHDN, FVKESK. CDR3: CASSQGPALSTDTQYF. Here the CDR3 DNA reads TGTGCCAGCAGCCAAGGCCCAGCGTTATCTACAGATACGCAGTATTTT.

This clonotype was detected only a few times. The CDR3 DNA sequence: TGTGCCAGCACCCCCTCCGGGGGGAGTCACACTGAAGCTTTCTTT. This translates into CASTPSGGSHTEAFF. The rearrangement joins TRBV27 to TRBJ1-1; maybe TRBD1 (5 bases). This CDR3 spans 15 amino acids. Trimming removed 7 bases at V and 3 bases at J, with 18 bases between. The germline CDR1 and CDR2 sequences are MNHEY and SMNVEV (reference sequence).

This clonotype has a handful of counts. The V call is TRBV27, the J call TRBJ1-4; D is unclear. CDR1 MNHEY and CDR2 SMNVEV come from the germline V gene (reference sequence). The length of the CDR3 is 11 residues. V was pared by 2 bases and J by 7 bases, with 2 bases between. As DNA, the CDR3 is TGTGCCAGCAGTTTACCTGAAAAACTGTTTTTT. This codes for CASSLPEKLFF.

V gene TRBV7-6 combines with J gene TRBJ2-1; D is unresolved. Germline assignment: CDR1 SGHVS and CDR2 FNYEAQ. V dropped 5 bases and J dropped 12 bases, with 14 bases sitting between them. The CDR3 contains 12 residues. CDR3 coding DNA: TGTGCCAGCAGCCCGTCTAACTCAGGGCAGTTCTTC. Its translation is CASSPSNSGQFF. The whole variable domain, filled in from reference TRBV7-6 and TRBJ2-1, reads GAGVSQSPRYKVTKRGQDVALRCDPISGHVSLYWYRQALGQGPEFLTYFNYEAQQDKSGLPNDRFSAERPEGSISTLTIQRTEQRDSAMYRCASSPSNSGQFFGPGTRLTVL.

This clonotype was counted many times. The chain combines TRBV12-3 or TRBV12-4 with TRBJ2-5; 10 positions agree with TRBD2. The trim removed 3 bases at V and 10 bases at J, leaving 8 bases unmatched. CDR3 size: 14 residues. The CDR3 loop reads CASSFAGLASIQYF. The CDR3 DNA sequence: TGTGCCAGCAGTTTCGCGGGACTAGCGAGCATCCAGTACTTC.

This clonotype was observed a few times. J is TRBJ2-5 and V is TRBV15; TRBD1 or TRBD2 may be the D gene (5 bases each). The CDR3 has 15 amino acids. Germline assignment: CDR1 LNHNV and CDR2 YYDKDF (reference sequence). Deletions cut 0 bases from V and 5 bases from J, with 13 bases between. This CDR3 reads CATSRELSGSETQYF. The CDR3 DNA reads as TGTGCCACCAGCAGAGAATTGTCAGGGAGCGAGACCCAGTACTTC.

This clonotype was seen a handful of times. The CDR3 DNA sequence: TGCGCCAGCAGTCCGGGACTAGCGGACCAAGAGACCCAGTACTTC. Its protein product is CASSPGLADQETQYF. The chain links TRBV4-1 to TRBJ2-5, with 11 bases matching TRBD2. With V trimmed by 6 bases and J by 0 bases, 3 bases remained unmatched. There are 15 residues in the CDR3. The germline V gene encodes CDR1 MGHRA and CDR2 YSYEKL.

This clonotype was detected a few times. The chain uses TRBV5-1 and TRBJ2-7, with D perhaps TRBD1 (5 bases). The CDR3 consists of 15 residues. Germline CDR1 and CDR2: SGHRS and YFSETQ. Trimming pared 4 bases from V and 2 bases from J, leaving 16 bases between. CDR3 coding DNA: TGCGCCAGCAGCACCGAATGGGGCCCAGCCTACGAGCAGTACTTC. As protein: CASSTEWGPAYEQYF.

The rearrangement joins TRBV7-9 to TRBJ1-5; D not certain. This CDR3 comprises 15 residues. CDR1 and CDR2 (germline): SEHNR, FQNEAQ (reference sequence). Trimming stripped 2 bases from V and 4 bases from J, with 12 bases between. The CDR3 reads CASSLFPGLNQPQHF. The CDR3 bases are TGTGCCAGCAGCTTATTCCCTGGCCTAAATCAGCCCCAGCATTTT.

This clonotype was seen more than once but under ten times. The rearrangement links TRBV7-2 to TRBJ1-2; 9 bases fit TRBD1. CDR1 is SGHTA and CDR2 is FQGNSA in the germline V gene. The CDR3 runs 13 residues. V was clipped by 4 bases and J by 6 bases; unmatched bases: 3. CDR3 region: CASSSTGGNGYTF. For the CDR3, the DNA is TGTGCCAGCAGCTCGACAGGGGGTAATGGCTACACCTTC.

V usage is TRBV15 and J usage is TRBJ1-1; maybe TRBD1 (6 bases). CDR3 length: 13 residues. The germline V gene has CDR1 LNHNV and CDR2 YYDKDF (reference sequence). The germline V and J ends were trimmed by 3 bases and 3 bases, with 8 bases remaining between them. This chain's CDR3 is CATSSSGDTEAFF. The CDR3 bases are TGTGCCACCAGCAGCTCAGGGGACACTGAAGCTTTCTTT.

This clonotype occurred once. The rearrangement uses TRBV15 and TRBJ1-2; TRBD1 agrees at 9 bases. Trimming removed 0 bases from V and 5 bases from J; junction bases left unmatched: 4. Germline lookup yields CDR1 LNHNV and CDR2 YYDKDF (reference sequence). This CDR3 is built from 15 residues. The CDR3 DNA reads TGTGCCACCAGCAGAGATAGGGGACAGGGATATGGCTACACCTTC. Translated, it gives CATSRDRGQGYGYTF.

This clonotype was observed a few times. The V and J genes are TRBV7-9 and TRBJ2-7; D gene ambiguous. Deletions cut 3 bases from V and 6 bases from J, with 15 bases between. CDR3 length equals 14 residues. The germline V gene encodes CDR1 SEHNR and CDR2 FQNEAQ (reference sequence). Here the CDR3 DNA reads TGTGCCAGCAGCTTCCCCCCGGAGTATAGCGAGCAGTACTTC. This gives the protein CASSFPPEYSEQYF.

The CDR3 is CSARLISGGVSSTDTQYF. In DNA, the CDR3 is TGCAGTGCTAGACTCATTAGCGGGGGCGTTTCCAGCACAGATACGCAGTATTTT. The genes are TRBV20-1 and TRBJ2-3; 9 nucleotides align to TRBD2. This CDR3 is 18 amino acids long. Germline trimming cut 2 bases from V and 0 bases from J; bases unmatched to any gene: 12. Germline assignment: CDR1 DFQATT and CDR2 SNEGSKA (reference sequence).

The chain links TRBV18 to TRBJ2-1; unclear D gene. Germline assignment: CDR1 KGHSH and CDR2 LQKENI. Trimming shortened V by 2 bases and J by 7 bases, and 6 bases separated the two germline ends. This CDR3 spans 12 amino acids. The CDR3 DNA follows: TGTGCCAGCTCACCAATGAGGAATGAGCAGTTCTTC. It codes for CASSPMRNEQFF.

This clonotype was observed a handful of times. The chain has TRBV6-1 and TRBJ1-1; D is unclear. Trimming cost V 2 bases and J 5 bases, with 6 bases left between them. The CDR3 has 12 residues. The germline CDR1 and CDR2 sequences are MNHNS and SASEGT. DNA for the CDR3: TGTGCCAGCAGTGAAAGGGTAACTGAAGCTTTCTTT. It codes for CASSERVTEAFF.

The chain has TRBV3-1 and TRBJ2-7; tentatively, D is TRBD1 or TRBD2 (6 bases each). Germline V gene sequence: CDR1 LGHDT, CDR2 YNNKEL (reference sequence). CDR3 length equals 18 residues. Trimming removed 6 bases at V and 5 bases at J, with 29 bases between. The CDR3 reads CASSGIRPGRGPRDEQYF. As DNA, the CDR3 is TGTGCCAGCAGTGGGATACGACCGGGACGGGGGCCTCGAGACGAGCAGTACTTC.

Concerning this clonotype: The junction and the germline gene differ at one end; a read error may be behind it. The chain links TRBV6-1 to TRBJ1-6; no clear D gene. CDR3 size: 15 residues. Per the germline V gene, CDR1 is MNHNS and CDR2 is SASEGT. This CDR3 reads CASCEAGGYNSPLHF. CDR3 sequence (DNA): TGTGCCAGCTGTGAGGCAGGTGGCTATAATTCACCCCTCCACTTT.

The table lists this clonotype with a few counts. The CDR3 DNA reads TGTGCCAGCAGCCAAGAAGTGAGGGGGGATCAAGAGACCCAGTACTTC. It is translated as CASSQEVRGDQETQYF. The chain links TRBV14 to TRBJ2-5, with D possibly called TRBD1 or TRBD2 (6 bases each). Germline V gives CDR1 SGHDN, CDR2 FVKESK. V was pared by 0 bases and J by 2 bases, with 13 bases between. The CDR3 is 16 residues long.

The chain links TRBV10-3 to TRBJ1-1; 8 bases are shared with TRBD1. The CDR3 length is 12 residues. CDR1 and CDR2 (germline): ENHRY, SYGVKD. V shed 8 bases and J 4 bases; nucleotides not matched to a gene: 3. CDR3 in DNA: TGTGCCATCGGGCAGGGGGCCACTGAAGCTTTCTTT. It codes for CAIGQGATEAFF.

This clonotype occurred many times. CDR3 in DNA: TGCGCCAGCAGCCAAGATGGGCGTAATGAAAAACTGTTTTTT. Its translation: CASSQDGRNEKLFF. The chain uses TRBV4-1 and TRBJ1-4, with D uncertain. The CDR3 has 14 amino acids. Trimming shortened V by 0 bases and J by 4 bases, and 6 bases separated the two germline ends. CDR1 is MGHRA and CDR2 is YSYEKL in the germline V gene.

There are a few counts of this clonotype. One end of the junction is discordant with germline, which a read error may explain. This rearrangement joins TRBV20-1 to TRBJ1-1, with 7 bases identical to TRBD1. Germline values: CDR1 DFQATT, CDR2 SNEGSKA (reference sequence). CDR3 length equals 13 residues. CDR3 DNA: TGCAATGCTAGACAGACAGGGAGGGCCGAAGCTTTCTTT. It translates to CNARQTGRAEAFF.

There are many counts of this clonotype. The CDR3 protein is CASSVHASGPLDTQYF. The DNA for the CDR3 is TGTGCCAGCAGCGTCCACGCTAGCGGGCCGTTAGATACGCAGTATTTT. The V call is TRBV7-2, the J call TRBJ2-3; 8 nucleotides align to TRBD2. V lost 5 bases, J lost 5 bases, and 12 bases stayed unmatched. CDR3 size: 16 residues. The germline V gene has CDR1 SGHTA and CDR2 FQGNSA.

The rearrangement joins TRBV11-2 to TRBJ2-3, with D perhaps assigned TRBD1 or TRBD2 (5 bases each). Germline V gene sequence: CDR1 SGHAT, CDR2 FQNNGV. The CDR3 has 14 residues. V dropped 3 bases and J dropped 3 bases, with 10 bases sitting between them. The CDR3 loop is CASSFRDVTDTQYF. Written as DNA, the CDR3 is TGTGCCAGCAGCTTCAGGGACGTGACAGATACGCAGTATTTT.